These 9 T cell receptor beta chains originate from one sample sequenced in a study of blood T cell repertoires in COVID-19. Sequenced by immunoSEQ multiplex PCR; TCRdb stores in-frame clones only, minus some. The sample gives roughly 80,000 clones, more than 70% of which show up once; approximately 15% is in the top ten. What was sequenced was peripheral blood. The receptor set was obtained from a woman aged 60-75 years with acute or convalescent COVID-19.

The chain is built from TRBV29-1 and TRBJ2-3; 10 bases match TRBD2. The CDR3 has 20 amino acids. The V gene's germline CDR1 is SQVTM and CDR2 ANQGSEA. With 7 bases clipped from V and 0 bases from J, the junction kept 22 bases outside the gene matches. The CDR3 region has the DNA TGCAGCGCTCAAGCATGGACTAGCGGAAGCCTGAAGTCTAGCACAGATACGCAGTATTTT. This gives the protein CSAQAWTSGSLKSSTDTQYF.

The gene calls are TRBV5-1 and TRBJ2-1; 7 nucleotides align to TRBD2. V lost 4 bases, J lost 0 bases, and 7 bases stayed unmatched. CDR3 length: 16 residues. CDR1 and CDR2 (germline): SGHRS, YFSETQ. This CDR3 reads CASSPDSGGSYNEQFF. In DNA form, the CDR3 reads TGCGCCAGCAGCCCTGACTCGGGGGGCTCCTACAATGAGCAGTTCTTC.

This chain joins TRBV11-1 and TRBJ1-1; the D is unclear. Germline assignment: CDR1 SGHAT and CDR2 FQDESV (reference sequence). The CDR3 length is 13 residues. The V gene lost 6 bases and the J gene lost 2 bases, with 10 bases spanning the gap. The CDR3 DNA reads TGTGCCAGCAGGCGGGAGGTCAACACTGAAGCTTTCTTT. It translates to CASRREVNTEAFF.

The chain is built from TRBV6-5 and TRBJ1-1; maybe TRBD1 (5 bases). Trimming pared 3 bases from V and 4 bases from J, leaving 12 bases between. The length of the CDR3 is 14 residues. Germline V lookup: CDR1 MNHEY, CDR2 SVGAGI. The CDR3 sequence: CASSYWGGSTEAFF. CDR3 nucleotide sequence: TGTGCCAGCAGTTATTGGGGGGGTTCCACTGAAGCTTTCTTT.

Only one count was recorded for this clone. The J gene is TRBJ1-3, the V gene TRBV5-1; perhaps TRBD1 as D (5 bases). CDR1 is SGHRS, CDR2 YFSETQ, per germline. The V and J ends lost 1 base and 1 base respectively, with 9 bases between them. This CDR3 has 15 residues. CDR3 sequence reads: CASSLNSGSGNTIYF. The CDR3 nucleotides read TGCGCCAGCAGCTTGAACTCAGGGTCTGGAAACACCATATATTTT.

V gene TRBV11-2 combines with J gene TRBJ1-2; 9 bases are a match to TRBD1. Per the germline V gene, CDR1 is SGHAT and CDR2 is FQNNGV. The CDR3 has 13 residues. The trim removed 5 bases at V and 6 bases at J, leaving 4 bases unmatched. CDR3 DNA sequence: TGTGCCAGCAGCCAACAGGGGGCGGATGGCTACACCTTC. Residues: CASSQQGADGYTF.

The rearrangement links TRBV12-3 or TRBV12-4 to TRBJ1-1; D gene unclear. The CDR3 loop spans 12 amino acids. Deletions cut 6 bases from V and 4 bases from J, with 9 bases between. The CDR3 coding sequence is TGTGCCAGCAGGGGAGTCCCCACTGAAGCTTTCTTT. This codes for CASRGVPTEAFF.

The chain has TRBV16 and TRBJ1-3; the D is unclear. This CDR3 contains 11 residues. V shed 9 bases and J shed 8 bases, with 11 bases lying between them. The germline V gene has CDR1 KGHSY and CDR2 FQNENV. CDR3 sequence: CASSSGDTIYF. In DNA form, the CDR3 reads TGTGCCAGTAGCTCCGGGGACACCATATATTTT.

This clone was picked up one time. The CDR3 sequence: CSASDRVSYEQYF. In DNA form, the CDR3 reads TGCAGTGCTAGTGACAGGGTCTCCTACGAGCAGTACTTC. The genes are TRBV20-1 and TRBJ2-7; 7 positions match TRBD1. The ends lost 3 bases at V and 0 bases at J; junction bases unmatched: 2. The length of the CDR3 is 13 residues. Germline lookup yields CDR1 DFQATT and CDR2 SNEGSKA (reference sequence).